This T cell receptor beta chain was profiled in a study of Ad26.COV2.S vaccination and SARS-CoV-2 variants. The overall study: Ad26.COV2.S shots went into the muscle once or twice, 56 days apart.

CDR1 SGHRS and CDR2 YFSETQ come from the germline V gene. With V trimmed by 4 bases and J by 2 bases, 7 bases remained unmatched. This CDR3 has 16 amino acids. Documented treatment: roughly 20 received Ad26.COV2.S at low or high dose, single or two shots; 5 received placebo; per-sample allocation not given. The study sampled participants on day 63 after the first vaccine or placebo injection. Here immunoSEQ multiplex PCR was the method, and the copy in TCRdb shows in-frame clones only, minus some. The sample lists around 450,000 clones, around 90% occurring once. This clonotype was obtained from a person between 18 and 65 years old who received the Ad26.COV2.S COVID-19 vaccine or a placebo. Specimen: peripheral blood, collected in a trial of Ad26.COV2.S vaccine versus placebo. V is TRBV5-1 and J is TRBJ2-3; 10 bases are shared with TRBD1. The CDR3 nucleotides read TGCGCCAGCAGCCCCTGGACAGGGGGATACACAGATACGCAGTATTTT. This encodes CASSPWTGGYTDTQYF.